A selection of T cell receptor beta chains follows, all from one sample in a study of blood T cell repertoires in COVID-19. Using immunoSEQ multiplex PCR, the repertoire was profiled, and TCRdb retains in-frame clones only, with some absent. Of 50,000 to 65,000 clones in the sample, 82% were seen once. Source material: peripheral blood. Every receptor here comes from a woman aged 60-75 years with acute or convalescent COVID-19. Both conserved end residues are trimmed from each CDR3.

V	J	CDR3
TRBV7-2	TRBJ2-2	ASSFWGLQDTGELF
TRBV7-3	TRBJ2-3	ASSLPGDTQY
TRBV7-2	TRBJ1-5	ASSSAGTGNGQPQH
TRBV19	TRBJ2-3	ASTSGQGTDTQY
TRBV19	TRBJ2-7	ASSIPGAYEQY
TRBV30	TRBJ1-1	AWRSGNTEAF
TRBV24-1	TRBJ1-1	ATRQGARNTEAF
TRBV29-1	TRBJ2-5	SAPMGPGQAKTQY
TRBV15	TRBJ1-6	ATSRNFGGPNSPLH
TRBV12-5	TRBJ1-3	ASGLVLNRELSGNTIY
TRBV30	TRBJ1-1	AWTHMNTEAF
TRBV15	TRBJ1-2	ATGRGATDPSNYGYT
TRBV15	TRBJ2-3	ATRINGGAILTDTQY
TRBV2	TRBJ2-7	ASIVTGTTYEQY
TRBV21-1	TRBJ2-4	ASSKVGRRAKNIQY
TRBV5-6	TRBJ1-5	ASSLHRGNQPQH
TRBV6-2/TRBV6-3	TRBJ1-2	ASSYSSLRRRFLDDGYT
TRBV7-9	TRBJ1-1	ASSLALQGLNLF
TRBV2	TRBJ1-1	ASSLEYTEAF
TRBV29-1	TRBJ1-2	SVERSLDGYT
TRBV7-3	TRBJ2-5	ASSLGLAGDSETQY
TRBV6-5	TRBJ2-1	ASIPAGQGGNEQF
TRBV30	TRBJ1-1	AWSTPWAMNTEAF
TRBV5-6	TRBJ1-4	ASSFLRDRDEKLF
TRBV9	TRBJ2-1	ASSVDPGGGGPNEQF
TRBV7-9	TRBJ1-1	ASSYTGSEAF
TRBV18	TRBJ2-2	ASSPGLHANTGELF
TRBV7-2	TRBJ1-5	ASSYRTGRNQPQH
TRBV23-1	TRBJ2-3	AGELGSTDTQY
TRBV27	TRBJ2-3	ASSLFAEPYTQY
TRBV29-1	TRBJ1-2	SVEQRGRLSGYT
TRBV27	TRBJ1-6	ASSPRDRVSPLH
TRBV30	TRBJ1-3	AWSVGGSGNTIY
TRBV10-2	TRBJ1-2	ASSDRQLSNGYT
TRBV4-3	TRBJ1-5	ASSQDRTLSNQPQH
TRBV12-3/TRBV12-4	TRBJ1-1	ASSRTYNTEAF
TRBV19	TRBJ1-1	ASTGRAGGTEAF
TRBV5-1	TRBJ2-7	ASSFLAGTTYEQY
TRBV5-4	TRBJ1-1	ASSRTGDTEAF
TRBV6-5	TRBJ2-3	ASSRLAQNTDTQY
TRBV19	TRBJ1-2	ASSGQHEGGNYGYT
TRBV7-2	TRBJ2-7	ASSLVGQSTYEQY
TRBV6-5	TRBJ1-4	ASSYSTGDREKLF
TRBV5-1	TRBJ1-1	ASSPGQGGTEAF
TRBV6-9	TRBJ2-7	ASSSRDDEQY
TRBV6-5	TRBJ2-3	ASSYGAGPTDTQY
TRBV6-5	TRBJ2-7	ASRTGGVSWEQY
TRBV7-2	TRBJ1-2	ASSLDFGTSNYGYT